This TCR beta chain was identified in a study of blood T cell repertoires in COVID-19. The V end lost 5 bases, the J end lost 2 bases, and 19 bases lay between the germline ends. CDR3 length: 15 amino acids. CDR1 and CDR2 from the germline V gene are GTSNPN and SVGIG (reference sequence). Data came from immunoSEQ multiplex PCR; TCRdb stores just in-frame clones and leaves some out. The table has some 290,000 clones, 85% to 90% seen once. The chain uses TRBV30 and TRBJ2-7, with a tentative D call TRBD2 (6 bases). Sequencing was performed on peripheral blood. The TCR comes from a young man with active or convalescent COVID-19. Written as DNA, the CDR3 is TGTGCCTGGGACGGGATAGGTAGCGGAACCTACGAGCAGTACTTC. Protein sequence: CAWDGIGSGTYEQYF.